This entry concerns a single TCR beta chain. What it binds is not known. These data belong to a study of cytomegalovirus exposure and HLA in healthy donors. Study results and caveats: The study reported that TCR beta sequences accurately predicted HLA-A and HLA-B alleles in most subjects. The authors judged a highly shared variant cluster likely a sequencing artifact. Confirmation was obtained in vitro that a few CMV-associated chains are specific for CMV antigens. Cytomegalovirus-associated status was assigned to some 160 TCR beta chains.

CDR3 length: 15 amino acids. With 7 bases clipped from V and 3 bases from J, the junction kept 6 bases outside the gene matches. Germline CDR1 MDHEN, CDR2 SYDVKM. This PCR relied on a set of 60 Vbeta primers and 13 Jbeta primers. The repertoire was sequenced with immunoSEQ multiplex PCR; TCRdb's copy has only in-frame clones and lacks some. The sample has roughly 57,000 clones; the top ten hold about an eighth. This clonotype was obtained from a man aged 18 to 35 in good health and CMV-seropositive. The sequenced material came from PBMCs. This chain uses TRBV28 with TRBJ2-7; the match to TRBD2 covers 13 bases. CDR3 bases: TGTGCCAGCAATACTAGCGGGAGGGACGTCTACGAGCAGTACTTC. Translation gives CASNTSGRDVYEQYF.